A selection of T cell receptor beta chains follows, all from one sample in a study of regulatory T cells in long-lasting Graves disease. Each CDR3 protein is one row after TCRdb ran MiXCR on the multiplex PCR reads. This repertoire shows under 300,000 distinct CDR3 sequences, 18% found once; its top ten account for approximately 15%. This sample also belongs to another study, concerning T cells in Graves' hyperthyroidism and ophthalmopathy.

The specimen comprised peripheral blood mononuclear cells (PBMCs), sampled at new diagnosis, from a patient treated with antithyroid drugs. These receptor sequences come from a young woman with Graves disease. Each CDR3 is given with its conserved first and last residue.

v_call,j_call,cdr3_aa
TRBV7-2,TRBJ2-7,CASSLATGAYEQYF
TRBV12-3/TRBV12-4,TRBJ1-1,CASSKAGGTEAFF
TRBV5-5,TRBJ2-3,CASSPQGMRSTDTQYF
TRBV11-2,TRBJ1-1,CASSAVPTGRNTEAFF
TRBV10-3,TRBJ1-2,CASNGGQGSGQRYGYTF
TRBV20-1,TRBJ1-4,CSASPAVNEKLFF
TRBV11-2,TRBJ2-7,CASRRLAGGERPYEQYF
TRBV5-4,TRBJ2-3,CASSHTSGGGPTDTQYF
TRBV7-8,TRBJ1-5,CASSLGQGWHQPQHF
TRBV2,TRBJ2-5,CASARGQETQYF
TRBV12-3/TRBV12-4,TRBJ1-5,CASSPRGLWSNQPQHF
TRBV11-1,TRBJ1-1,CASSLDILNTEAFF
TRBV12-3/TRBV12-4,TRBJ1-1,CASSRQGENTEAFF
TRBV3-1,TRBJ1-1,CASSQDPSEKAFF
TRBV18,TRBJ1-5,CASSLSGGANQPQHF
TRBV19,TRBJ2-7,CASSIQGRAYEQYF
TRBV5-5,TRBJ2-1,CASTLTSGGAYEQFF
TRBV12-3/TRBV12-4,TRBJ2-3,CASSLSYSLNTDTQYF
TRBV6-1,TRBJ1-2,CASSEWFNLNYGYTF
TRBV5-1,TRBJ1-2,CASSLKTGSGYTF
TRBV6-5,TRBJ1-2,CASSYPDRERYTF
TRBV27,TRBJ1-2,CASSHGRQGRGYGYTF
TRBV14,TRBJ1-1,CASSPYLGVGWDTEAFF
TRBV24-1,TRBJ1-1,CASSGVRGANTEAFF
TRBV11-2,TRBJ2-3,CASATGPFTDTQYF
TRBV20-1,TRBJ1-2,CSARGQGIDGYTF
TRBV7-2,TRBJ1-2,CASSVSGTTGYGYTF
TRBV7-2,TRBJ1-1,CASSIVPDAGTEAFF
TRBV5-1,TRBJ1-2,CASSLGRGDGYGYTF
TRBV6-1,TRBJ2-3,CASKRGGTDTQYF
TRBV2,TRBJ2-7,CASRKKKGGTGQVSYEQYF
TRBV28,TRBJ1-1,CASSLSSGGANTEAFF
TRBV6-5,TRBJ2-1,CASSYSIGGAPNEQFF
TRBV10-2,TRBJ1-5,CASRGTGVNAQHF
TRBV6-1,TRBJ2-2,CGARNTGELFF
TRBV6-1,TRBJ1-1,CASSEALREAFF
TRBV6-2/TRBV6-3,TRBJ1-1,CASSDRLLMNTEAFF
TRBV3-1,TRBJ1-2,CASSQLSRGYGYTF
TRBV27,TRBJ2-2,CASSHFRGSNTGELFF
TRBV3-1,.,CASSQDLWETQYF
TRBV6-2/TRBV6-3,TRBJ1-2,CASSEEVGQGYGYTF
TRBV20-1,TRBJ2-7,CSARTYAQGSYEQYF